The T cell receptor beta chain described here comes from a study of blood T cell repertoires in COVID-19. Study-level background: COVID-19 samples collected from the United States, Italy and Spain covered acute and convalescent phases. The analysed material was cDNA or gDNA that came from T cells, B-cell-depleted T cells, or PBMCs.

Original data processing: Scientists estimated how many nucleated cells there were by amplifying reference gene primers. Profiling relied on immunoSEQ multiplex PCR, and the TCRdb table lists in-frame clones only, not all of them. V and J calls and clone size come straight from that table; D and trimming were deduced from the DNA. In the table there are approximately 72,000 clones, 75% to 90% of which are singletons. The CDR3 length is 18 residues. V dropped 0 bases and J dropped 0; count of bases not matched to a gene: 7. In germline, CDR1 is SGDLS, CDR2 YYNGEE. The specimen was peripheral blood. The rearrangement uses TRBV9 and TRBJ2-3; 10 nucleotides line up with TRBD2. This clonotype originated in a woman older than 75 with active or convalescent COVID-19. The CDR3 loop is CASSVARTSGSSTDTQYF. The CDR3 DNA reads as TGTGCCAGCAGCGTAGCTAGGACTAGCGGATCTAGCACAGATACGCAGTATTTT.